The rows below give T cell receptor beta chains drawn from one sample of a study of T cell repertoires in cytomegalovirus infection. From the reads, TCRdb called clonotypes with MiXCR, one entry per CDR3 protein. The sample consists of about 320,000 distinct CDR3 sequences, around 9.5% of them appearing once. Sequences were obtained from PBMCs. The origin of the receptors is a human donor in good health (CMV status not recorded). Some clones in this sample may be carry-over from other donors' samples. The CDR3 runs from the conserved cysteine through the conserved F or W. The order of the fields is J gene, D gene, V gene, clone size, CDR3 DNA, CDR3 protein. The D gene is left open where the match is weak. Clone sizes are given selectively: once, few, many, or a class where the clone is expanded.

TRBJ1-2 . TRBV15 few TGTGCCACCAGCACGGATGTTAGGGGAAGGGGGACTAACTATGGCTACACCTTC CATSTDVRGRGTNYGYTF
TRBJ2-3 . TRBV19 many TGTGCCAGTACCCCCGGGCAGCCAGATACGCAGTATTTT CASTPGQPDTQYF
TRBJ2-5 TRBD1 TRBV15 . TGTGCCACCAGCTTAGACAGGGGGCGAGGAGAGACCCAGTACTTC CATSLDRGRGETQYF
TRBJ2-5 TRBD1 TRBV7-2 many TGTGCCAGCAGCTTAGGGGACAGGGAGGAGACCCAGTACTTC CASSLGDREETQYF
TRBJ2-1 . TRBV7-2 many TGTGCCAGCAGCTTAGAGGCTAGGGGGGCAAATGAGCAGTTCTTC CASSLEARGANEQFF
TRBJ1-1 . TRBV27 many TGTGCCACCGCAAGCCGGACTTGGGGTGAAGCTTTCTTT CATASRTWGEAFF
TRBJ2-5 . TRBV30 few TGTGCCTGGAGTGTACGAGAGACCCAGTACTTC CAWSVRETQYF
TRBJ1-1 TRBD1 TRBV12-3/TRBV12-4 many TGTGCCAGCAGTGTGACAGGGGCGAACACTGAAGCTTTCTTT CASSVTGANTEAFF
TRBJ2-7 TRBD2 TRBV2 . TGTGCCAGCACTAGCGGGAGTCTCTCCTACGAGCAGTACTTC CASTSGSLSYEQYF
TRBJ1-1 . TRBV28 many TGTGCCAGCAGAGGTACAGGGACTGAAGCTTTCTTT CASRGTGTEAFF
TRBJ1-1 . TRBV15 few TGTGCCACCAGCAGAGATAGAGGGTGGGCCACTGAAGCTTTCTTT CATSRDRGWATEAFF
TRBJ1-5 TRBD1 TRBV7-2 many TGTGCCAGCAGCTTACAAACAGGGGACAATCAGCCCCAGCATTTT CASSLQTGDNQPQHF
TRBJ2-3 . TRBV12-3/TRBV12-4 many TGTGCCAGCAGTACCTCGACAGGTAGCACAGATACGCAGTATTTT CASSTSTGSTDTQYF
TRBJ1-1 . TRBV6-2/TRBV6-3 many TGTGCCAGCAGTTACTCAAGGTCGATGTTGGGCACTGAAGCTTTCTTT CASSYSRSMLGTEAFF
TRBJ1-3 . TRBV28 . TGTGCCAGCAGTTTACCAGGGAGCTCTGGAAACACCATATATTTT CASSLPGSSGNTIYF
TRBJ1-4 . TRBV30 . TGTGCCTGGAACCCGGCGTCCGTTGAAAAACTGTTTTTT CAWNPASVEKLFF
TRBJ2-7 . TRBV5-1 . TGCGCCAGCAGCGTGACAGACTCCCCCTCGGAGCAGTACTTC CASSVTDSPSEQYF
TRBJ2-1 . TRBV7-2 many TGTGCCAGCAGCTTAGGTAACTCCCGCTCGGAAAATGAGCAGTTCTTC CASSLGNSRSENEQFF
TRBJ2-2 . TRBV7-6 many TGTGCCAGCACCGGACGCAGAGGCTCGAACACCGGGGAGCTGTTTTTT CASTGRRGSNTGELFF
TRBJ1-2 TRBD1 TRBV7-6 many TGTGCCAGCAGCCCGACAGGGGGCAGCTTATATGGCTACACCTTC CASSPTGGSLYGYTF
TRBJ2-1 . TRBV6-5 many TGTGCCAGCAGTGGCGGGCGTCCCTACAATGAGCAGTTCTTC CASSGGRPYNEQFF
TRBJ2-5 TRBD1 TRBV7-8 . TGTGCCAGCAGCGGGGGACAGGGGGCGCCTCGGGAGACCCAGTACTTC CASSGGQGAPRETQYF
TRBJ1-1 . TRBV20-1 few TGCAGTGCTCCCAACGTTGTGGGGACGACTGAAGCTTTCTTT CSAPNVVGTTEAFF
TRBJ1-2 . TRBV7-2 few TGTGCCAGCAGCTCGAATGGCTACACCTTC CASSSNGYTF
TRBJ2-7 . TRBV28 few TGTGCCAGCAGTTTGAAGACCTACGAGCAGTACTTC CASSLKTYEQYF
TRBJ2-7 TRBD2 TRBV20-1 few TGCAGTGCTAGACCACTAGCGGGAGGTTCCTACGAGCAGTACTTC CSARPLAGGSYEQYF